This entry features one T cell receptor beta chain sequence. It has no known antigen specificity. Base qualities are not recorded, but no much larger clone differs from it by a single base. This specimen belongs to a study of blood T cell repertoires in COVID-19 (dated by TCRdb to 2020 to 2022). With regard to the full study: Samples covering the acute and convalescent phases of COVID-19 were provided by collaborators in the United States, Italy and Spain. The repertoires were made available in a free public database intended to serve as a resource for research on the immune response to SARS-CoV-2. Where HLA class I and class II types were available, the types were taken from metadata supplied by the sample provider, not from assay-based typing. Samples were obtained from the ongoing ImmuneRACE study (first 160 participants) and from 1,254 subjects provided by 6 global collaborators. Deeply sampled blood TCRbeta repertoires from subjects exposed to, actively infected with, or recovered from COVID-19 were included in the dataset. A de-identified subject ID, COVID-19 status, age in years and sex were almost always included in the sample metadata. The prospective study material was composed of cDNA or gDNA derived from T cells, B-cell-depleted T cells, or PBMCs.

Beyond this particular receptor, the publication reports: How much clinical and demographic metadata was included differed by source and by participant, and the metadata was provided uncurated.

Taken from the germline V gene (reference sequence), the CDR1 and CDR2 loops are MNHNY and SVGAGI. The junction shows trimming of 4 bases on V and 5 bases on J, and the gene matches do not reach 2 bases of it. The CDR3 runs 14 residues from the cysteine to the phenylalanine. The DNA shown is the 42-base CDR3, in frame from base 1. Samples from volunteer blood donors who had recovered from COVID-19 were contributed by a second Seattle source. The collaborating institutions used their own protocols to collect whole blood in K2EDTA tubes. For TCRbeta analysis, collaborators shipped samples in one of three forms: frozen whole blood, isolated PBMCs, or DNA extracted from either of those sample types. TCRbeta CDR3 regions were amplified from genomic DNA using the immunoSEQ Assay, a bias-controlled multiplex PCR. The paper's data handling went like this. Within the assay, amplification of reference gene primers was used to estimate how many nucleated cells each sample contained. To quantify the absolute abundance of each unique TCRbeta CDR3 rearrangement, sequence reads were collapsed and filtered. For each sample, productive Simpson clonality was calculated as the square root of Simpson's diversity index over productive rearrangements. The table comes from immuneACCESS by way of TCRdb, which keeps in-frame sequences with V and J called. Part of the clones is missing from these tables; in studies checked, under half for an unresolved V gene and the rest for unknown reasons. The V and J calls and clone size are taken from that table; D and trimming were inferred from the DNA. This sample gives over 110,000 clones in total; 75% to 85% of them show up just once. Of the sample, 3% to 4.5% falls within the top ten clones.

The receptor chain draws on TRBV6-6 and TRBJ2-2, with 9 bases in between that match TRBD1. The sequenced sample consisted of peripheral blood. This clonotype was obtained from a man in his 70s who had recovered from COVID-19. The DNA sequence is TGTGCCAGCAGTTCGGGACAGGGAACCGGGGAGCTGTTTTTT. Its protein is CASSSGQGTGELFF.